This is a list of T cell receptor beta chains from one sample in a study of OX40 agonist ivuxolimab in advanced cancers. Sequencing was performed with immunoSEQ multiplex PCR; in TCRdb, only in-frame clones are kept and a portion is missing. The sample carries approximately 88,000 clones, approximately 90% recorded once. Specimen: CD4+ or CD8+ T cells sorted from blood, collected in a trial of the OX40 agonist ivuxolimab. These TCRs come from an adult with an advanced solid tumor such as melanoma, head and neck, liver or kidney cancer. Each CDR3 is given with its conserved first and last residue. D genes are given only for firm matches. For some rows the clone size is stated as once, few or many, or as a class when expanded; others skip it.

>TRBV5-4|TRBD1|TRBJ1-2|13|.
CASSEQGVYGYTF
TGTGCCAGCAGCGAACAGGGGGTATATGGCTACACCTTC
>TRBV7-2|.|TRBJ2-3|16|.
CASSGQTQPSTDTQYF
TGTGCCAGCAGCGGACAGACACAGCCTAGCACAGATACGCAGTATTTT
>TRBV20-1|.|TRBJ2-1|11|.
CSAGTGREQFF
TGCAGTGCGGGGACGGGGCGGGAGCAGTTCTTC
>TRBV15|.|TRBJ2-3|16|.
CATSRKAAGSTDTQYF
TGTGCCACCAGCAGAAAAGCGGCAGGGAGCACAGATACGCAGTATTTT
>TRBV30|.|TRBJ1-2|13|.
CAWSVKAGYGYTF
TGTGCCTGGAGTGTAAAGGCGGGCTATGGCTACACCTTC
>TRBV6-5|.|TRBJ1-3|15|.
CASSYSAVFGNTIYF
TGTGCCAGCAGTTACTCAGCTGTCTTTGGAAACACCATATATTTT
>TRBV19|.|TRBJ1-5|18|.
CASSIRGGSWEGNQPQHF
TGTGCCAGTAGTATCCGGGGGGGTTCCTGGGAAGGCAATCAGCCCCAGCATTTT
>TRBV5-1|TRBD2|TRBJ2-1|14|.
CASSSSGSGNEQFF
TGCGCCAGCAGCTCTAGCGGGAGCGGCAATGAGCAGTTCTTC
>TRBV7-6|.|TRBJ1-2|12|few
CASSEAFGGYTF
TGTGCCAGCAGCGAGGCTTTTGGGGGCTACACCTTC
>TRBV6-6|.|TRBJ1-6|12|.
CASSYSNSPLHF
TGTGCCAGCAGTTACTCTAATTCACCCCTCCACTTT
>TRBV6-5|.|TRBJ1-5|15|.
CASSYSRRGNQPQHF
TGTGCCAGCAGTTACTCGAGGAGGGGCAATCAGCCCCAGCATTTT